This TCR beta chain is from a study of cytomegalovirus exposure and HLA in healthy donors (dated by TCRdb to about 2017). Study-wide context: In an earlier analysis of 587 of the donors, less than 350 Gb of sequence data and 90 million to 130 million unique TCR beta sequences from 180 million or so T cells were reported. Roughly 320 gigabases of sequencing data and approximately 91 million unique TCR sequences made up an early release that covered fewer than 650 HLA-typed donors. Among the roughly 400 genotyped donors, approximately 76% belonged to the genetic ancestry cluster associated with self-reported Caucasian donors. The study aimed to test whether cataloging public T cell receptors could reveal signatures of past pathogen exposure. Using immunosequencing, the study profiled T cell repertoires from 500 to 800 subjects and related those repertoires to cytomegalovirus serostatus. Along with the roughly 700-subject first cohort, a separate validation cohort of over a hundred different subjects was used. The study combined high-throughput TCR immunosequencing, statistical association of individual TCRs with disease status, and machine learning to predict cytomegalovirus infection status. In a later analysis, previously published TCR beta repertoires from fewer than 750 donors were re-analyzed and high-resolution HLA genotyping was added so that TCR occurrence patterns could be studied. Rather than drawing on any new phenotypic data, the later analysis identified candidate immune exposures from TCR beta sequences and the way those sequences occurred across donors. An earlier analysis of several hundred of the donors used high-throughput TCR beta sequencing to judge whether each TCR beta V gene segment behaved as functional or pseudogenic. Donor age, sex, ethnicity and CMV serostatus were compiled together with the repertoire data. A later genetic analysis took genome-wide SNP genotypes for about 55% of the roughly 700 donors and used that subset as a discovery cohort. All discovery cohort repertoires had been generated using a single sequencing platform. HLA typing covered class I and class II loci at four-digit resolution. The number of donors typed differed by locus, with 629-630 for A, B, C, DRB1 and DQB1, 522 for DQA1, 606 for DPA1, and approximately 470 for DPB1. Four to six DR-DQ haplotypes were handled as single units for association and clustering because linkage in the cohort was strong. Among about 400 genotyped donors of the cohort, an average of approximately 240,000 unique TCR beta nucleotide sequences was sequenced per donor, of which 15% to 20% were non-productive.

In total, over 600 healthy bone marrow donors made up the cohort. All cohort members were sampled while nominally healthy, although unrecorded immune exposures were likely present. The donor was CMV seronegative and was included in the group of over 300 seronegative cohort members. Every donor gave a peripheral blood sample, and the peripheral blood mononuclear cells from that sample were used for TCR beta sequencing. Genomic DNA was extracted from the blood cell samples with the Qiagen DNeasy Blood Extraction Kit. The CDR3 sequence holds 14 residues, the cysteine and phenylalanine included. Here the CDR3 DNA is all that survives: 42 bases in frame from base 1. The CDR1 and CDR2 encoded by the germline V gene are MGHRA and YSYEKL. V trim: 5 bases; J trim: 5 bases; unmatched bases: 3. Libraries were constructed by the immunoSEQ multiplex PCR assay. The multiplex PCR relied on a mix of 60 forward primers for TCR Vbeta segments and 13 reverse primers for TCR Jbeta segments. Amplification of the CDR3 region of rearranged TCR beta genes was performed with a multiplex PCR assay on genomic DNA. On the Illumina HiSeq System, the amplified TCR beta libraries were sequenced as 87-base-pair reads. Per the authors' processing: A later analysis tallied roughly 76 million unique TCR beta chains across the 666 repertoires, and some 10 million of those chains were shared by two or more donors. Raw reads were error-corrected and collapsed into unique sequences by a nearest-neighbor algorithm in which closely related sequences were merged to remove PCR and sequencing errors. CDR3 sequences were aligned to IMGT reference sequences to assign V, D and J gene segments. For a sequence to be retained, at least a six-nucleotide match to both a V gene segment and a J gene segment was required. Rearrangements were classified as productive when the CDR3 lacked stop codons and remained in frame with V and J, and all other rearrangements were classified as non-productive. Following IMGT convention, CDR3 was defined as the stretch from the second conserved V-encoded cysteine to the conserved J-encoded phenylalanine. In an earlier analysis of 587 of the donors, sequences lacking an unambiguous match to a single V gene segment were excluded. In an earlier analysis of almost 600 of the donors, a V segment was called functional when productive rearrangements were above 56.7%, and segregating when the standard deviation between donors exceeded 5%. A statistical classification framework was built for diagnosing cytomegalovirus status from the catalog of TCR beta chain sequences. V and J gene assignment, in a later analysis, came from comparing TCR nucleotide sequences with IMGT/GENE-DB human TR gene sequences. The TCRdist pipeline was used in a later analysis to assign CDR3 sequences and most-parsimonious VDJ recombination scenarios. In a later analysis, each TCR beta chain was defined by its CDR3 amino acid sequence together with its V-gene family, and reads without a unique V-gene family were excluded. To address suspected cross-contamination and a sequencing artifact, a later analysis removed 592 highly shared, low-generation-probability nucleotide sequences. A later analysis calculated a clonal expansion index for each public chain from normalized within-repertoire ranks of inferred template counts. In a later analysis, generation probabilities were computed with a VDJ recombination model fitted to out-of-frame rearrangements, and the resulting probabilities were checked against IGoR. A later analysis scored TCR-TCR, TCR-HLA and TCR-CMV co-occurrence with hypergeometric tests, applying a repertoire-size bias correction to TCR pairs. A later analysis estimated false discovery rates by permuting HLA or CMV assignments 20 times. In a later analysis, co-occurring TCRs were grouped with DBSCAN, and TCRdist sequence similarity was added when clustering was performed within HLA-allele-positive subsets. Repertoires with fewer than 30,000 or more than 120,000 public chains, plus five repertoires with anomalous nucleotide sharing, were excluded from co-occurrence clustering. This immuneACCESS table, as held by TCRdb, lists in-frame sequences with V and J called but not all clones. Of the missing ones, under half trace to an unresolved V gene in checked studies; the others have no known cause. The D gene and trimming were derived from the DNA, and the V and J assignments and clone size from that table. This sample lists more than 90,000 clones; 70% to 85% were detected once. The ten most abundant clones make up about 4% of the sample.

The paper's findings and limits, for the study overall: A total of 164 TCR beta chains were listed by the study as associated with cytomegalovirus. Several of the top co-occurrence clusters appeared to be linked to parvovirus B19, influenza, CMV and Epstein-Barr virus, according to a later analysis. Some IMGT-functional V segments, including TRBV6-2 and TRBV6-3, could not be told apart with the 87-base-pair reads, so those segments were excluded. Compared with the approximately 720-donor mean, donors in an Asian-associated ancestry cluster had fewer N-insertions in productive TCRs, according to a later genetic analysis. According to a later analysis, TCR association rates differed among HLA loci, with DRB1 alleles showing the most associated TCRs and HLA-C alleles showing the fewest. Most TCR sequences were observed very rarely across donors, whereas some public TCRs were present in many individuals. Because some donors lacked HLA typing at each locus, the association tests relied only on the typed subset. Only TCR beta chains were sequenced in this cohort, and the absence of alpha or paired-chain data limited detectable features. Specific HLA alleles were associated with 16,951 TCR beta sequences at a false discovery rate of 0.05 in a later analysis. Some 16 rarely observed V segments, including chromosome 9 orphons, were excluded from the earlier analysis of approximately 600 of the donors because counts were too low. In a later analysis, HLA-associated TCR beta chains were found to be more clonally expanded and to have lower generation probabilities than equally common non-associated chains. Cytomegalovirus status was reported to be diagnosed by the classifier with high specificity and sensitivity in both the original and validation cohorts. A further reported finding was that TCR beta sequences accurately predicted the HLA-A and HLA-B alleles for most subjects in the first cohort. When HLA alleles, especially DR and DQ, strongly co-occurred, attributing TCR associations to individual alleles was difficult. Correlated functional status among segregating V segments might reflect linkage disequilibrium, but an unknown experimental factor could not be ruled out. In a later genetic analysis, a missense DCLRE1C variant was associated with V-gene and J-gene trimming of TCR beta chains, and the association was replicated in an independent cohort. For the cohort, immune exposure information was limited to CMV serostatus. The sequencing pipeline was judged likely to have produced a cluster of highly shared sequence variants as a technical artifact. According to a later analysis, most CMV-associated TCR beta chains appeared to be HLA-restricted, and the HLA associations seemed to be driven largely by CMV exposure. Presence/absence analyses assumed roughly uniform sequencing depth across donors, an assumption that may not hold. In vitro tests confirmed that a few of the cytomegalovirus-associated TCR beta chains recognize cytomegalovirus antigens. Broadly in line with IMGT annotations, most TCR beta V segments showed up in productive rearrangements about 90% or about 30% of the time in an earlier analysis of several hundred of the donors. The authors suggested that the approach could potentially be extended to other disease states and immunological phenotypes.

This clone appeared a single time. Its specific antigen is unknown. Qualities for individual bases were not recorded, and no much larger clone is one base off. This TCR derives from a man between 50 and 59 years old in good health and CMV-seronegative. The source material was PBMCs. Rearrangement joined TRBV4-1 to TRBJ1-4, with TRBD1 identical over 9 junction bases. DNA sequence: TGCGCCAGCAGCTCCGGGACAGGGAATGAAAAACTGTTTTTT. Its protein is CASSSGTGNEKLFF.